One and the same sample provided the 25 T cell receptor beta chains below, sequenced in a study of human T cells and chemical hapten exposure. Documented time point: patch test 1, 2 weeks after DPC sensitization. Indicated treatment: therapeutic diphenylcyclopropenone sensitization with weekly scalp DPC. TCRdb independently ran MiXCR on the RACE reads; one entry per CDR3 protein. The data show roughly 200,000 distinct CDR3 sequences, around 24% seen once. The specimen was whole blood, collected in connection with sensitization to the hapten diphenylcyclopropenone (DPC). These receptors were taken from a woman aged 45-65 years with alopecia areata. Some clones in this sample may be carry-over from other donors' samples.

This clonotype was counted only a few times. V is TRBV25-1 and J is TRBJ2-1, with D possibly matching TRBD2 (6 bases). The CDR3 consists of 17 residues. Germline CDR1 and CDR2: MGHDK and SYGVNS. V was clipped by 2 bases and J by 8 bases, with 22 bases between them. CDR3 DNA sequence: TGTGCCAGCAGTGAAGTACGGGGGTCTAGCGTCATCCATGAGCAGTTCTTC. This encodes CASSEVRGSSVIHEQFF.

The chain couples TRBV2 to TRBJ2-1; 7 nucleotides agree with TRBD2. CDR1 and CDR2 (germline): SNHLY, FYNNEI. Trimming cost V 1 base and J 4 bases; bases outside gene matches: 4. CDR3 length equals 15 residues. This CDR3 is CASSEVAGRYNEQFF. DNA for the CDR3: TGTGCCAGCAGTGAAGTAGCGGGCCGTTACAATGAGCAGTTCTTC.

This clonotype has more than one count but fewer than ten. The chain carries TRBV20-1 and TRBJ1-2, with 7 bases aligning to TRBD1. V dropped 4 bases and J dropped 7; count of bases not matched to a gene: 9. Looked up from germline, CDR1 is DFQATT and CDR2 is SNEGSKA (reference sequence). The CDR3 runs to 13 residues. CDR3 region: CSATYRQGGGYTF. As DNA, the CDR3 is TGCAGTGCTACCTATAGACAGGGAGGTGGCTACACCTTC.

A few counts support this clonotype. The J gene is TRBJ2-1, the V gene TRBV20-1; 7 bases are shared with TRBD2. V was clipped by 0 bases and J by 4 bases; unmatched bases: 12. In germline, CDR1 is DFQATT, CDR2 SNEGSKA (reference sequence). The CDR3 sequence is 17 residues long. The CDR3 protein is CSARDRRELKKYNEQFF. CDR3 nucleotide sequence: TGCAGTGCTAGAGATAGGCGGGAGCTTAAAAAATACAATGAGCAGTTCTTC.

V gene TRBV7-9 combines with J gene TRBJ2-3, with D perhaps TRBD2 (6 bases). The V and J ends lost 3 bases and 2 bases respectively, with 12 bases between them. Germline V gene data show CDR1 as SEHNR and CDR2 as FQNEAQ (reference sequence). This CDR3 is built from 15 residues. The CDR3 loop reads CASSFTGSSTDTQYF. The DNA for the CDR3 is TGTGCCAGCAGCTTCACCGGGAGCTCCACAGATACGCAGTATTTT.

V gene TRBV19 combines with J gene TRBJ2-1; D may correspond to TRBD1 or TRBD2 (5 bases each). The CDR3 loop spans 11 amino acids. Trimming pared 4 bases from V and 9 bases from J, leaving 7 bases between. Germline-derived CDR1 and CDR2 are LNHDA and SQIVND (reference sequence). CDR3 in amino acids: CASSRGTEQFF. For the CDR3, the DNA is TGTGCCAGTAGTAGAGGGACTGAGCAGTTCTTC.

The V call is TRBV6-2 or TRBV6-3, the J call TRBJ2-1; 10 nucleotides agree with TRBD2. CDR3 length: 13 residues. Losses at the gene ends were 5 bases for V and 10 bases for J; bases not matched to a gene: 5. The germline V gene has CDR1 MNHEY and CDR2 SVGEGT. For the CDR3, the DNA is TGTGCCAGCAGTCCCACGACTAGCGGGGAGCAGTTCTTC. Protein: CASSPTTSGEQFF.

V is TRBV5-6 and J is TRBJ2-7; D perhaps matches TRBD2 (5 bases). The CDR3 runs to 13 residues. Per germline, CDR1 SGHDT and CDR2 YYEEEE. Trimming shortened V by 2 bases and J by 1 base, and 7 bases separated the two germline ends. CDR3 in DNA: TGTGCCAGCAGCTTTGGCGGGTCCTACGAGCAGTACTTC. Translating it yields CASSFGGSYEQYF.

The chain employs TRBV12-3 or TRBV12-4 and TRBJ2-7; D may be TRBD1 (6 bases). The V gene lost 8 bases and the J gene lost 6 bases, with 11 bases spanning the gap. The CDR3 totals 11 residues. The CDR3 DNA follows: TGTGCCAGCTCACAGGGTCGCGAGCAGTACTTC. It codes for CASSQGREQYF.

V usage is TRBV29-1 and J usage is TRBJ1-5; D not certain. Germline V gives CDR1 SQVTM, CDR2 ANQGSEA. This CDR3 spans 11 amino acids. The V end was cut by 6 bases, the J end by 3 bases, with 6 bases between. The DNA of the CDR3 is TGCAGCGTCCCGCCCAATCAGCCCCAGCATTTT. Translating gives CSVPPNQPQHF.

The table lists this clonotype with a few counts. V is TRBV20-1 and J is TRBJ2-1; 8 bases fit TRBD2. Germline V CDR1 and CDR2: DFQATT, SNEGSKA (reference sequence). V was clipped by 3 bases and J by 3 bases; unmatched bases: 4. The CDR3 length is 14 residues. In DNA form, the CDR3 reads TGCAGTGCTAGCGGGGGGGTCAACTACAATGAGCAGTTCTTC. This codes for CSASGGVNYNEQFF.

There are a few counts of this clonotype. This chain connects TRBV7-2 to TRBJ1-1, with D perhaps TRBD1 (6 bases). Germline assignment: CDR1 SGHTA and CDR2 FQGNSA. The CDR3 runs 12 residues. Between the trimmed V and J ends, which lost 0 bases and 8 bases, there was a span of 7 bases. The CDR3 bases are TGTGCCAGCAGCTTAGCCGGACAGGAAGCTTTCTTT. Protein: CASSLAGQEAFF. The complete variable domain, with remaining parts taken from reference TRBV7-2 and TRBJ1-1, reads GAGVSQSPSNKVTEKGKDVELRCDPISGHTALYWYRQSLGQGLEFLIYFQGNSAPDKSGLPSDRFSAERTGGSVSTLTIQRTQQEDSAVYLCASSLAGQEAFFGQGTRLTVV.

This clonotype was seen only a few times. The chain carries TRBV10-3 and TRBJ2-3; TRBD2 matches 7 bases. Germline V CDR1 and CDR2: ENHRY, SYGVKD. This CDR3 spans 13 amino acids. Trimming removed 4 bases from V and 4 bases from J; junction bases left unmatched: 2. The DNA for the CDR3 is TGTGCCATCAGTGGCGGGAGTGCAGATACGCAGTATTTT. Translated: CAISGGSADTQYF.

The rearrangement links TRBV7-9 to TRBJ2-5, with 10 bases aligning to TRBD2. Germline V gene lookup returns CDR1 SEHNR and CDR2 FQNEAQ (reference sequence). CDR3 length: 16 residues. V lost 3 bases to trimming and J lost 4 bases; unmatched junction nucleotides: 8. CDR3 amino acids: CASSLDSGRGGETQYF. DNA of the CDR3: TGTGCCAGCAGCTTGGACAGCGGGAGGGGTGGAGAGACCCAGTACTTC. Full variable domain (outside the CDR3, taken from reference TRBV7-9 and TRBJ2-5): DTGVSQNPRHKITKRGQNVTFRCDPISEHNRLYWYRQTLGQGPEFLTYFQNEAQLEKSRLLSDRFSAERPKGSFSTLEIQRTEQGDSAMYLCASSLDSGRGGETQYFGPGTRLLVL.

The chain carries TRBV7-2 and TRBJ2-7; perhaps TRBD1 as D (6 bases). The germline V gene encodes CDR1 SGHTA and CDR2 FQGNSA. There are 15 residues in the CDR3. The V and J ends lost 1 base and 2 bases respectively, with 12 bases between them. Written as DNA, the CDR3 is TGTGCCAGCAGCTTAGTACGTGGACAGACCTACGAGCAGTACTTC. This encodes CASSLVRGQTYEQYF.

The CDR3 protein is CSVGQGRGNTEAFF. The CDR3 DNA reads TGCAGCGTGGGACAGGGGAGAGGGAACACTGAAGCTTTCTTT. The chain joins TRBV29-1 to TRBJ1-1; 10 nucleotides match TRBD1. Germline V gene data show CDR1 as SQVTM and CDR2 as ANQGSEA. V shed 6 bases, J shed 1 base, and the junction held 5 bases outside the gene matches. The CDR3 sequence is 14 residues long. The full variable domain, completed using reference TRBV29-1 and TRBJ1-1, is SAVISQKPSRDICQRGTSLTIQCQVDSQVTMMFWYRQQPGQSLTLIATANQGSEATYESGFVIDKFPISRPNLTFSTLTVSNMSPEDSSIYLCSVGQGRGNTEAFFGQGTRLTVV.

This chain uses TRBV5-4 with TRBJ2-7; TRBD1 or TRBD2 may be the D gene (5 bases each). Trimming cost V 1 base and J 0 bases, with 11 bases left between them. CDR3 size: 15 residues. The V gene's germline CDR1 is SGHNT and CDR2 YYREEE (reference sequence). CDR3 residues: CASSLNSRGSYEQYF. In DNA form, the CDR3 reads TGTGCCAGCAGCTTGAACTCGAGGGGCTCCTACGAGCAGTACTTC.

The rearrangement uses TRBV5-4 and TRBJ2-7, with D maybe TRBD2 (5 bases). Germline V gives CDR1 SGHNT, CDR2 YYREEE (reference sequence). The CDR3 runs 12 residues. Trimming stripped 2 bases from V and 7 bases from J, with 10 bases between. The CDR3 nucleotides are TGTGCCAGCAGCTTTCGAGGGCGAGAGCAGTACTTC. This encodes CASSFRGREQYF.

There are many counts of this clonotype. The V and J genes are TRBV7-3 and TRBJ2-3; no reliable D call. The CDR3 consists of 13 residues. Germline loops: CDR1 SGHTA, CDR2 FQGTGA. Trimming pared 3 bases from V and 2 bases from J, leaving 6 bases between. CDR3 nucleotides: TGTGCCAGCAGCTTTGACTCCACAGATACGCAGTATTTT. This encodes CASSFDSTDTQYF.

This clonotype occurred a few times. The rearrangement joins TRBV5-1 to TRBJ2-2; 9 bases map to TRBD1. CDR1 and CDR2 (germline): SGHRS, YFSETQ. The trim removed 3 bases at V and 1 base at J, leaving 4 bases unmatched. The CDR3 runs to 16 residues. The chain's CDR3 is CASSWTGVENTGELFF. CDR3 coding DNA: TGCGCCAGCAGCTGGACAGGGGTGGAGAACACCGGGGAGCTGTTTTTT. The full variable domain, in which reference TRBV5-1 and TRBJ2-2 provide the parts outside the CDR3, is KAGVTQTPRYLIKTRGQQVTLSCSPISGHRSVSWYQQTPGQGLQFLFEYFSETQRNKGNFPGRFSGRQFSNSRSEMNVSTLELGDSALYLCASSWTGVENTGELFFGEGSRLTVL.

The genes are TRBV5-1 and TRBJ2-3; no clear D. Germline V CDR1 and CDR2: SGHRS, YFSETQ. Trimming pared 1 base from V and 0 bases from J, leaving 12 bases between. The CDR3 is 16 amino acids. The CDR3 DNA reads TGCGCCAGCAGCTTGAGGACGGCGGAAAGCACAGATACGCAGTATTTT. This sequence encodes CASSLRTAESTDTQYF.

This clonotype was counted a few times. This chain links TRBV7-9 with TRBJ2-7; 7 bases are shared with TRBD1. The J segment lost 2 bases and the V segment lost 4 bases, leaving 11 bases of the junction unmatched. This CDR3 has 16 residues. From germline, CDR1 is SEHNR and CDR2 FQNEAQ (reference sequence). CDR3 loop: CASSSRILTGTYEQYF. Written as DNA, the CDR3 is TGTGCCAGCAGCTCCCGAATCTTGACAGGGACCTACGAGCAGTACTTC. The whole variable domain, remainder taken from reference TRBV7-9 and TRBJ2-7, is DTGVSQNPRHKITKRGQNVTFRCDPISEHNRLYWYRQTLGQGPEFLTYFQNEAQLEKSRLLSDRFSAERPKGSFSTLEIQRTEQGDSAMYLCASSSRILTGTYEQYFGPGTRLTVT.

This clonotype was detected a few times. This chain links TRBV21-1 with TRBJ2-7; no DNA check was done on the table's D call, TRBD1. TRBV21-1 is deemed a pseudogene. The CDR3 has 16 residues. The CDR3 loop reads CASSNVPPPTYYEQYF. The CDR3 DNA sequence: TGTGCCAGCAGCAACGTACCCCCGCCAACATACTACGAGCAGTACTTC.

V gene TRBV5-1 combines with J gene TRBJ1-6; TRBD1 matches at 7 bases. Per germline, CDR1 SGHRS and CDR2 YFSETQ. CDR3 length: 15 amino acids. Trimming cost V 0 bases and J 8 bases; bases outside gene matches: 5. The CDR3 nucleotides are TGCGCCAGCAGCTTGGAGGGGGCTGCTGATTCACCCCTCCACTTT. Its translation is CASSLEGAADSPLHF.

The genes are TRBV20-1 and TRBJ2-1, with D possibly being TRBD1 or TRBD2 (6 bases each). This CDR3 is 16 amino acids long. Germline V lookup: CDR1 DFQATT, CDR2 SNEGSKA (reference sequence). V gave up 0 bases and J gave up 9 bases, with 21 bases separating them. The CDR3 bases are TGCAGTGCTAGAGATCTGGGCGGGACACACCGGGGTGAGCAGTTCTTC. The encoded protein is CSARDLGGTHRGEQFF.